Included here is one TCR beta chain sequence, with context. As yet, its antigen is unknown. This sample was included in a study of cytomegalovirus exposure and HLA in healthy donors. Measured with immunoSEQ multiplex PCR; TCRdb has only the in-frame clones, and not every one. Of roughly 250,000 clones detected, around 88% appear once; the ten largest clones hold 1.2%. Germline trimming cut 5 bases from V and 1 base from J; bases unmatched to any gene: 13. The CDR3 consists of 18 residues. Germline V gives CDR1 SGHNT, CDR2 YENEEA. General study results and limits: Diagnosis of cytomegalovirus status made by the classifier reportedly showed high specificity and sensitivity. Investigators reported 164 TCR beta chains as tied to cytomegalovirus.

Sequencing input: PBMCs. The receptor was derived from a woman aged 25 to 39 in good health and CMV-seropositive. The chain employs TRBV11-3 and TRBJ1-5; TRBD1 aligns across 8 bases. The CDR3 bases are TGTGCCAGCAGCCCACGTTCCACAGGGGGGTGGAGCAATCAGCCCCAGCATTTT. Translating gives CASSPRSTGGWSNQPQHF.